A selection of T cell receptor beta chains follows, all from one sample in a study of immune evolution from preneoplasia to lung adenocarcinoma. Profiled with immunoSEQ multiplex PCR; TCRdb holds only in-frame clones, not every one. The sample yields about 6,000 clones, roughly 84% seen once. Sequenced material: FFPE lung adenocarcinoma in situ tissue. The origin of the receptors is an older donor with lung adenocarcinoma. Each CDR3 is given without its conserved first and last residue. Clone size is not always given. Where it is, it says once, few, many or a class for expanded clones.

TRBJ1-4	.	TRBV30	AWRAPDREGEKLF
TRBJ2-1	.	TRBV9	ASSPPPFSGRGRLLAGNEQF
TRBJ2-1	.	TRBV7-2	ASSQSREQF
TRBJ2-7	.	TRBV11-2	ASSLAGFGEQY
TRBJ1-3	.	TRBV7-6	ASSLLGPGNTIY
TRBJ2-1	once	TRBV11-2	ASSLFGATGLKGNEQF
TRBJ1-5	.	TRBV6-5	ASSYSGRSNQPQH
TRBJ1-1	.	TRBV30	AWEGTDTSRWAF
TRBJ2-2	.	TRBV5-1	ASSLVGGVVTGELF
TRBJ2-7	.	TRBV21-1	ASDTGTSGYEQY
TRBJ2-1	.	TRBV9	ASSVGLSTSYNEQF
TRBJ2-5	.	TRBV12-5	ASGLGRQRETQY
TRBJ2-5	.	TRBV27	ASSPRGGSYQETQY
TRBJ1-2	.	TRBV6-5	ASRAAGGSYGYT